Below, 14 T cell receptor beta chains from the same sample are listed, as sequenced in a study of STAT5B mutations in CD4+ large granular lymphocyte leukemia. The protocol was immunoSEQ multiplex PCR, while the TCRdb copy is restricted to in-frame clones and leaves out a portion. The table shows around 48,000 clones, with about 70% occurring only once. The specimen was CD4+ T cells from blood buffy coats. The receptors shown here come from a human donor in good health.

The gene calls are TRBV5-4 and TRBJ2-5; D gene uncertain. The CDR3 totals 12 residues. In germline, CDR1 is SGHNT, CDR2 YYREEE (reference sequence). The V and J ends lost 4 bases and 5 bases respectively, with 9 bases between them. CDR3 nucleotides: TGTGCCAGCAGCACTGACGCGGAGACCCAGTACTTC. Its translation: CASSTDAETQYF.

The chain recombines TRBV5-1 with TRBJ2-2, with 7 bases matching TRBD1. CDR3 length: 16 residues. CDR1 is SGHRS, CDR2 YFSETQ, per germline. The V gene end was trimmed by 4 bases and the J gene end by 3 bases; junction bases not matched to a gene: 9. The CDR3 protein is CASSTGQVGYTGELFF. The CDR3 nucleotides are TGCGCCAGCAGCACAGGACAGGTGGGGTACACCGGGGAGCTGTTTTTT.

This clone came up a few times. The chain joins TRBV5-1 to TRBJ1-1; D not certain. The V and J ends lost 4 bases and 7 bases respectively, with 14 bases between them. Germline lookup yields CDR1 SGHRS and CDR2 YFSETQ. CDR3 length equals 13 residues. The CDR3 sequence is CASSPQEPFEAFF. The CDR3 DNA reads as TGCGCCAGCAGCCCCCAGGAGCCCTTTGAAGCTTTCTTT. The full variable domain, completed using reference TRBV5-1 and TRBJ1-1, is KAGVTQTPRYLIKTRGQQVTLSCSPISGHRSVSWYQQTPGQGLQFLFEYFSETQRNKGNFPGRFSGRQFSNSRSEMNVSTLELGDSALYLCASSPQEPFEAFFGQGTRLTVV.

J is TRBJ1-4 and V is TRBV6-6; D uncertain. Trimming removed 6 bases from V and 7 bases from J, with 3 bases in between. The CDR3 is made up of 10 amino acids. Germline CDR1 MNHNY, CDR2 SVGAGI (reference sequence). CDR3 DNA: TGTGCCAGCAGGGGTGAAAAACTGTTTTTT. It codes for CASRGEKLFF.

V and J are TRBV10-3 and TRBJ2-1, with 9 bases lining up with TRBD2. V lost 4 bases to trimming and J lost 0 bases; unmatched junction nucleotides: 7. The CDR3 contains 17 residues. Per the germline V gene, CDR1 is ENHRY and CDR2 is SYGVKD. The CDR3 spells CAISAGGGAISYNEQFF. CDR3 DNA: TGTGCCATCAGTGCGGGCGGGGGGGCAATCTCCTACAATGAGCAGTTCTTC.

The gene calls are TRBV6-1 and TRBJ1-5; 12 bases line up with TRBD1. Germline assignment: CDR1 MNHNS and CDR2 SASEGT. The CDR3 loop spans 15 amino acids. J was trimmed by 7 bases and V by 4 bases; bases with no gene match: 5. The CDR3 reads CASSGDGTGGQPQHF. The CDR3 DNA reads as TGTGCCAGCAGTGGAGACGGGACAGGGGGCCAGCCCCAGCATTTT.

CDR3 nucleotides: TGCGCCAGCAGCCAAGAAAGGGCCCCACCCCTCCACTTT. Protein: CASSQERAPPLHF. The rearrangement uses TRBV4-1 and TRBJ1-6; D unclear. The germline CDR1 and CDR2 sequences are MGHRA and YSYEKL. V lost 0 bases and J 11 bases, leaving 8 bases between the germline ends. The CDR3 length is 13 residues.

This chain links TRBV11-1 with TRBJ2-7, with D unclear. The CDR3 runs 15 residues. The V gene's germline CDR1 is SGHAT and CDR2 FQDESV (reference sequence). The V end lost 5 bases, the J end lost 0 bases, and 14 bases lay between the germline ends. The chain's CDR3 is CASSRSVSSSYEQYF. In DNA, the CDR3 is TGTGCCAGCAGCCGATCGGTGTCCAGCTCCTACGAGCAGTACTTC.

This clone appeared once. DNA for the CDR3: TGTGCCAGCAGTTACAGGGAGGGTGAAAAACTGTTTTTT. Amino acid sequence: CASSYREGEKLFF. This rearrangement joins TRBV6-5 to TRBJ1-4; no clear D. The CDR3 extends over 13 amino acids. The germline gives CDR1 MNHEY, CDR2 SVGAGI. Trimming stripped 2 bases from V and 7 bases from J, with 8 bases between.

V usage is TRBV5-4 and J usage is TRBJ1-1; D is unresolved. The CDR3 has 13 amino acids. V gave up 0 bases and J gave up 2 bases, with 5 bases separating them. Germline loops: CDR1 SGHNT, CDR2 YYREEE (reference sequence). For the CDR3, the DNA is TGTGCCAGCAGCTTGGGTACAAACACTGAAGCTTTCTTT. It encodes CASSLGTNTEAFF.

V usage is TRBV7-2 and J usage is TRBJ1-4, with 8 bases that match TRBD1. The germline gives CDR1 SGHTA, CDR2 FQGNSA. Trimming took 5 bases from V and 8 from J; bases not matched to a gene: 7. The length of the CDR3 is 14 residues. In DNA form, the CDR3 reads TGTGCCAGCAGCGTAGGACAGGGAGGGGAAAAACTGTTTTTT. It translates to CASSVGQGGEKLFF.

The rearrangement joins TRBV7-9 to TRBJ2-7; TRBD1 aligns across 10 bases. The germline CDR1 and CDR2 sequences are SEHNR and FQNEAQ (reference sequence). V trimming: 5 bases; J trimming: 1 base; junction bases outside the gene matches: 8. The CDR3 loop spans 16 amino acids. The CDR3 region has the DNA TGTGCCAGCAGCCCCCACCGACAGGGGGCTTCCTACGAGCAGTACGTC. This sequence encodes CASSPHRQGASYEQYV.

CDR3 bases: TGCGCCAGCAGCTTCGGTTCGGCTAGCGTGGATACGCAGTATTTT. Translated: CASSFGSASVDTQYF. V gene TRBV5-1 combines with J gene TRBJ2-3, with D tentatively TRBD2 (6 bases). The germline V and J ends were trimmed by 2 bases and 6 bases, with 16 bases remaining between them. The length of the CDR3 is 15 residues. CDR1 is SGHRS, CDR2 YFSETQ, per germline. Combining the CDR3 with reference TRBV5-1 and TRBJ2-3 gives the whole variable domain KAGVTQTPRYLIKTRGQQVTLSCSPISGHRSVSWYQQTPGQGLQFLFEYFSETQRNKGNFPGRFSGRQFSNSRSEMNVSTLELGDSALYLCASSFGSASVDTQYFGPGTRLTVL.

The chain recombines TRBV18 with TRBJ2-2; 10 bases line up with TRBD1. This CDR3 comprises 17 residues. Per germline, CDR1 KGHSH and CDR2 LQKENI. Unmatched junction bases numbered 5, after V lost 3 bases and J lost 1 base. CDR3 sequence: CASSPFRDRGNTGELFF. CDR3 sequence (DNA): TGTGCCAGCTCACCGTTCCGGGACAGGGGGAACACCGGGGAGCTGTTTTTT.